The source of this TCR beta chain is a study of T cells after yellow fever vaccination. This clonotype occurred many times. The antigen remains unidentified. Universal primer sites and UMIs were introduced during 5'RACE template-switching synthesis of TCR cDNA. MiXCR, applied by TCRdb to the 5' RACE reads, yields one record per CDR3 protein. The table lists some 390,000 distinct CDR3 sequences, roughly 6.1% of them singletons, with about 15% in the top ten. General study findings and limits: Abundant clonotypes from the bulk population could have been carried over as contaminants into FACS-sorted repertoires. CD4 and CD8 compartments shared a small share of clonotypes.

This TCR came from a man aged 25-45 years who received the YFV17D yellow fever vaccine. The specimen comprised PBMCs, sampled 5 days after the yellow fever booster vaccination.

The CDR3 protein is CASSYRGLQTYEQYF. Written as DNA, the CDR3 is TGTGCCAGCAGCTACCGGGGCCTGCAGACCTACGAGCAGTACTTC. This rearrangement joins TRBV7-9 to TRBJ2-7; either TRBD1 or TRBD2 may supply D (5 bases each). The length of the CDR3 is 15 residues. Trimming removed 4 bases from V and 2 bases from J, with 15 bases in between. The V gene's germline CDR1 is SEHNR and CDR2 FQNEAQ (reference sequence).